This TCR beta chain appears in the sequencing data of a study of OX40 agonist ivuxolimab in advanced cancers. Overall study context: Cohort: roughly 80% men, mean age around 60, aged about 20 to 90.

The CDR3 extends over 15 amino acids. Clones were sequenced by immunoSEQ multiplex PCR, and TCRdb holds only the in-frame ones, with some missing. The sample lists 100,000 to 150,000 clones, 85% to 95% seen once, with under 0.85% in the top ten. The source material was CD4+ or CD8+ T cells sorted from blood, sampled in a trial of the OX40 agonist ivuxolimab. This receptor was taken from an adult with an advanced solid tumor such as melanoma, head and neck, liver or kidney cancer. This chain joins TRBV21-1 and TRBJ2-7; the D call of TRBD1 is as the table states it, not checked on the DNA. TRBV21-1 is flagged as a pseudogene. CDR3 nucleotides: TGTGCCAGCAGCGGACCGGGGACAAAGACCTACGAGCAGTACTTC. Its translation is CASSGPGTKTYEQYF.